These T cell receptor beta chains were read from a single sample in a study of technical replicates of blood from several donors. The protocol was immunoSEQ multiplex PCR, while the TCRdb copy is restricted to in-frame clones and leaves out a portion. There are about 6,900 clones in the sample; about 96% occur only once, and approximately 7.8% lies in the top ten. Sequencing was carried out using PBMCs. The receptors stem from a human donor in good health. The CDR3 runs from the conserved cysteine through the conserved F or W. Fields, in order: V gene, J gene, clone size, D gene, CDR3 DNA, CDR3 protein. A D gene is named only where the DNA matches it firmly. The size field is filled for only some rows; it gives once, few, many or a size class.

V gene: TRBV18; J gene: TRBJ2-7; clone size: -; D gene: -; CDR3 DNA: TGTGCCAGCTCACCATTTGAGGTAGGGAGTCACGACGAGCAGTACTTC; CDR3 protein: CASSPFEVGSHDEQYF
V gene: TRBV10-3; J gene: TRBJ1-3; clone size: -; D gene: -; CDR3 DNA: TGTGCCATCAGTGTAACAGGTGGCCGGGGAAACACCATATATTTT; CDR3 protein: CAISVTGGRGNTIYF
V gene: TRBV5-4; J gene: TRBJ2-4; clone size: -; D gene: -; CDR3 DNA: TGTGCCAGCAGCTCGCGGGACAGACCCAAAAACATTCAGTACTTC; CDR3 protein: CASSSRDRPKNIQYF
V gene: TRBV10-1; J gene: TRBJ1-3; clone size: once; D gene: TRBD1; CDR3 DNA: TGCGCCAGCAGTGACGGGACAGGGTCGAAACACACCATATATTTT; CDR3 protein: CASSDGTGSKHTIYF
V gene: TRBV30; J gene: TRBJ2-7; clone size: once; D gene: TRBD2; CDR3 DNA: TGTGCCTGGAGTGTAGGGGCGGGAGGGGTCTACGAGCAGTACTTC; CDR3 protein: CAWSVGAGGVYEQYF
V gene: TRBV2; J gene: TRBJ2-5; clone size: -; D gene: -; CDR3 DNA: TGTGCCAGCAGTGATGTGTCTAGTGGACAAGAGACCCAGTACTTC; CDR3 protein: CASSDVSSGQETQYF
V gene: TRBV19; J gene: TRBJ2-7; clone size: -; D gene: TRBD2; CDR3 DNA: TGTGCCAGTAGTATGGGACTAGTCTACGAGCAGTACTTC; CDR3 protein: CASSMGLVYEQYF
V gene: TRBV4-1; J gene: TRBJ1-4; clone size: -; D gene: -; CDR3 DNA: TGCGCCAGCAGCCAAGATACTAGGCAGGCTGCAACTAATGAAAAACTGTTTTTT; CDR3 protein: CASSQDTRQAATNEKLFF
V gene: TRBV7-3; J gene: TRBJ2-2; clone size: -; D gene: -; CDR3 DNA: TGTGCCAGCAGCGAACAGGGCTCGAACACCGGGGAGCTGTTTTTT; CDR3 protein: CASSEQGSNTGELFF
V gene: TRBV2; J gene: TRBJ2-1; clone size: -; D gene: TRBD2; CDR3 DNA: TGTGCCACAGCGGGACGCCCGCAGTTCTTC; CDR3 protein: CATAGRPQFF
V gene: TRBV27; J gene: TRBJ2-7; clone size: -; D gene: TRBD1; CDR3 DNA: TGTGCCAGCAGTTCCCTCGGACAGGGGGCCTACGAGCAGTACTTC; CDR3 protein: CASSSLGQGAYEQYF
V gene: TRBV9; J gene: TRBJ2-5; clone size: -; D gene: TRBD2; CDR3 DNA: TGTGCCAGCAGCCCTCCCGGGACTACGGGGGGGGAGACCCAGTACTTC; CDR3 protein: CASSPPGTTGGETQYF
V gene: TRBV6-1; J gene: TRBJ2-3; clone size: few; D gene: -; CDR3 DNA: TGTGCCAGCAGTGAAGCTGACGCCTCTTCAGAGGCGCAGTATTTT; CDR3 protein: CASSEADASSEAQYF
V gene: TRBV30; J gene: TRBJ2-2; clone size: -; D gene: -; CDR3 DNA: TGTGCCTGGAGTTCAGGGACCGGGGAGCTGTTTTTT; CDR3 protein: CAWSSGTGELFF
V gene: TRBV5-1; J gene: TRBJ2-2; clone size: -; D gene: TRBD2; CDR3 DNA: TGCGCCAGCAGCTTGATCGGGAGGGCTAGGACCGGGGAGCTGTTTTTT; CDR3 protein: CASSLIGRARTGELFF
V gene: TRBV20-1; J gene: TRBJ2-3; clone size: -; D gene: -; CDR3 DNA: TGCAGTGCTAGCGGCACAGATACGCAGTATTTT; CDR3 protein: CSASGTDTQYF
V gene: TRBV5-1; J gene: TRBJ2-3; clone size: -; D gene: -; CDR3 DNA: TGCGCCAGCAGAATAACTAGGCTTGACGATACGCAGTATTTT; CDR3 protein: CASRITRLDDTQYF
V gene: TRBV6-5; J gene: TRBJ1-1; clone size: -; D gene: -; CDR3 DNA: TGTGCCAGCAGTTACACAGAGGCGGGGCCCGCTTTCTTT; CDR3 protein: CASSYTEAGPAFF
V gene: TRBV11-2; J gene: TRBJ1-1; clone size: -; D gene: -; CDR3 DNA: TGTGCCAGCAGCTTGGGCCTTCTAGGGGTAGCTTTCTTT; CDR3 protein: CASSLGLLGVAFF
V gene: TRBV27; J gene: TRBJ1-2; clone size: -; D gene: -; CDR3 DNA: TGTGCCAGCAGGGACGGGATAGGCTACACCTTC; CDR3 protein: CASRDGIGYTF
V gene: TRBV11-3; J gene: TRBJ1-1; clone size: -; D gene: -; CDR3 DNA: TGTGCCAGCAGCTTAGACGGCCTTCGGGGCACTGAAGCTTTCTTT; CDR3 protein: CASSLDGLRGTEAFF
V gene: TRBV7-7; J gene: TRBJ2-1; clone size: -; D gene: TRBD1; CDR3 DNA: TGTGCCAGCAGCCCCGACGGACAGGGCCACAATGAGCAGTTCTTC; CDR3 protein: CASSPDGQGHNEQFF
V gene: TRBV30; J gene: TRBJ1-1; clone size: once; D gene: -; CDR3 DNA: TGTGCCTGGAGTCCTGGTCCGCGTGAAGCTTTCTTT; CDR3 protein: CAWSPGPREAFF
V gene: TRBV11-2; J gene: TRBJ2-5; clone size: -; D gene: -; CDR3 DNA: TGTGCCAGCAGCTCGACCGGCAGGCGCCAGGCCCAGTACTTC; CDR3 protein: CASSSTGRRQAQYF
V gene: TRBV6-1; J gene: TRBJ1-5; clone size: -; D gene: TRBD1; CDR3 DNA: TGTGCCAGCAGTGTCCAGGGGGAAGGCAATCAGCCCCAGCATTTT; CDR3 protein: CASSVQGEGNQPQHF
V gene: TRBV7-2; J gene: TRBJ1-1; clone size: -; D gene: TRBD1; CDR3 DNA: TGTGCCAGCAGCCGGGACAGGGATACCAACACTGAAGCTTTCTTT; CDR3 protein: CASSRDRDTNTEAFF
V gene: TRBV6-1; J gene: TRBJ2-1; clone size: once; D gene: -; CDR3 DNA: TGTGCCAGCAGTGAATACGGGGGCTCCTACAATGAGCAGTTCTTC; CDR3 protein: CASSEYGGSYNEQFF
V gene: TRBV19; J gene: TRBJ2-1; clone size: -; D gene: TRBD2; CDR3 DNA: TGTGCCAGTAGTATAGATTTGGCTAGCGGCTCCTACAATGAGCAGTTCTTC; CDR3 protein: CASSIDLASGSYNEQFF
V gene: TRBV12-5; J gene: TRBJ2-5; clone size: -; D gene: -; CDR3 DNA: TGTGCTAGTGGCCCCCCGGAGATGTTGGAGACCCAGTACTTC; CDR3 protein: CASGPPEMLETQYF
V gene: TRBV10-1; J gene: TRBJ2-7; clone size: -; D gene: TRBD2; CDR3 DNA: TGCGCCAGCCTTATCCCACTAGCGGGAGTATGCTACGAGCAGTACTTC; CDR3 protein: CASLIPLAGVCYEQYF
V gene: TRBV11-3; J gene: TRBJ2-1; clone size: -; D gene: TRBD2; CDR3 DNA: TGTGCCAGCAGCTTAGATCAGGGCGGGAGCAGCTCCTACAATGAGCAGTTCTTC; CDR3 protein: CASSLDQGGSSSYNEQFF
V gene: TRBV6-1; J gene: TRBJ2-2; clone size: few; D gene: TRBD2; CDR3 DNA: TGTGCCAGCACGAGACTAGCGGGAGAGTTCGGGGAGCTGTTTTTT; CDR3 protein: CASTRLAGEFGELFF
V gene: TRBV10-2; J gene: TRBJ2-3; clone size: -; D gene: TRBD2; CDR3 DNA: TGCGCCAGCAGTGACTTCGGGACTAGCGGGACAGATACGCAGTATTTT; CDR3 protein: CASSDFGTSGTDTQYF
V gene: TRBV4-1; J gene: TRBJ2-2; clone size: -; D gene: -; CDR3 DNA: TGCGCCAGCAGCCAGGGCCTTAGGGGCACCGGGGAGCTGTTTTTT; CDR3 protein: CASSQGLRGTGELFF
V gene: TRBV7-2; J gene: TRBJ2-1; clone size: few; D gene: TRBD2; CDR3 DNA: TGTGCCAGCCGGGGACTAGCGGAGTACAATGAGCAGTTCTTC; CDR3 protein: CASRGLAEYNEQFF
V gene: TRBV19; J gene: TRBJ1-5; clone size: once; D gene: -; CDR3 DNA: TGTGCCAGTAGTATAGATCCGTGGGGACAAAATCAGCCCCAGCATTTT; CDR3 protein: CASSIDPWGQNQPQHF